The next 10 T cell receptor beta chains were all read from a single sample in a study of pediatric ulcerative colitis. This table comes from immunoSEQ multiplex PCR, and its TCRdb copy is limited to in-frame clones, with some not included. The repertoire includes roughly 49,000 clones, more than 60% of them detected once, and over 3% sits in the top ten. Rectal tissue came from one to two pinch biopsies taken at colonoscopy. The sequenced sample was gut tissue. These TCRs come from a girl aged 10 to 17 with moderate ulcerative colitis.

V is TRBV7-8 and J is TRBJ2-7; D gene unclear. The germline V gene encodes CDR1 SGHVS and CDR2 FQNEAQ. This CDR3 is 14 amino acids long. V was shortened by 1 base and J by 3 bases, with 10 bases between the two germline ends. The CDR3: CASSLVGELYEQYF. The DNA for the CDR3 is TGTGCCAGCAGCTTAGTAGGAGAACTCTACGAGCAGTACTTC.

This chain uses TRBV11-2 with TRBJ1-2, with D maybe TRBD1 (5 bases). CDR1 is SGHAT and CDR2 is FQNNGV in the germline V gene. CDR3 length equals 14 residues. V lost 3 bases and J lost 5, with 13 bases in between. Here the CDR3 DNA reads TGTGCCAGCAGCTTTAATGGGGGAGGGTATGGCTACACCTTC. Its protein is CASSFNGGGYGYTF. Drawing the rest from reference TRBV11-2 and TRBJ1-2, the complete variable domain is EAGVAQSPRYKIIEKRQSVAFWCNPISGHATLYWYQQILGQGPKLLIQFQNNGVVDDSQLPKDRFSAERLKGVDSTLKIQPAKLEDSAVYLCASSFNGGGYGYTFGSGTRLTVV.

The chain has TRBV6-5 and TRBJ2-2, with D unclear. With 4 bases removed from V and 2 bases from J, the gap between germline ends came to 5 bases. This CDR3 has 13 residues. From germline, CDR1 is MNHEY and CDR2 SVGAGI. The CDR3 spells CASSSLNTGELFF. In DNA, the CDR3 is TGTGCCAGCAGTTCTCTCAACACCGGGGAGCTGTTTTTT.

The chain joins TRBV6-5 to TRBJ2-5; D gene uncertain. Germline assignment: CDR1 MNHEY and CDR2 SVGAGI. V lost 2 bases to trimming and J lost 3 bases, with 10 bases between them. The CDR3 has 14 amino acids. DNA of the CDR3: TGTGCCAGCAGTTACGTATCGGGCAAAGAGACCCAGTACTTC. Its protein product is CASSYVSGKETQYF.

The chain couples TRBV6-1 to TRBJ1-5; D is unclear. Germline V lookup: CDR1 MNHNS, CDR2 SASEGT. V lost 2 bases and J 8 bases, leaving 19 bases between the germline ends. The CDR3 spans 16 residues. DNA of the CDR3: TGTGCCAGCAGTGAATGGATTGGAGGGTCTAAGGAGCCCCAGCATTTT. As protein: CASSEWIGGSKEPQHF.

V gene TRBV5-4 combines with J gene TRBJ1-2; a weak D match, TRBD1 (6 bases). Germline lookup yields CDR1 SGHNT and CDR2 YYREEE (reference sequence). CDR3 length: 13 residues. V was shortened by 0 bases and J by 5 bases, with 8 bases between the two germline ends. The CDR3 DNA sequence: TGTGCCAGCAGCTTGGAACAGGGATATGGCTACACCTTC. This encodes CASSLEQGYGYTF.

The V call is TRBV5-4, the J call TRBJ2-5; TRBD2 matches 9 bases. This CDR3 comprises 16 residues. CDR1 SGHNT and CDR2 YYREEE come from the germline V gene (reference sequence). Germline trimming cut 0 bases from V and 2 bases from J; bases unmatched to any gene: 5. CDR3 nucleotide sequence: TGTGCCAGCAGCTTGGTCGAGCGGGGGGATCAAGAGACCCAGTACTTC. Its translation is CASSLVERGDQETQYF.

This clone occurred a few times. The gene calls are TRBV29-1 and TRBJ1-1; D is ambiguous. V was trimmed by 4 bases and J by 8 bases, leaving 8 bases between them. This CDR3 region has 10 residues. Germline V gene lookup returns CDR1 SQVTM and CDR2 ANQGSEA. The CDR3 loop reads CSVVLGEAFF. The CDR3 DNA reads as TGCAGCGTTGTGTTGGGGGAAGCTTTCTTT.

The rearrangement joins TRBV19 to TRBJ1-2; a weak D match, TRBD1 (6 bases). The CDR3 is made up of 14 amino acids. Per the germline V gene, CDR1 is LNHDA and CDR2 is SQIVND (reference sequence). V shed 4 bases and J shed 4 bases, with 13 bases lying between them. The CDR3 sequence: CASSRQVPGYGYTF. For the CDR3, the DNA is TGTGCCAGTAGTAGACAGGTCCCGGGCTATGGCTACACCTTC. Combining the CDR3 with reference TRBV19 and TRBJ1-2 gives the whole variable domain DGGITQSPKYLFRKEGQNVTLSCEQNLNHDAMYWYRQDPGQGLRLIYYSQIVNDFQKGDIAEGYSVSREKKESFPLTVTSAQKNPTAFYLCASSRQVPGYGYTFGSGTRLTVV.

The J gene is TRBJ2-7, the V gene TRBV15; D is unresolved. The germline V gene encodes CDR1 LNHNV and CDR2 YYDKDF (reference sequence). V was clipped by 0 bases and J by 1 base, with 4 bases between them. CDR3 size: 13 residues. The CDR3 nucleotides are TGTGCCACCAGCAGAGAGTATTCCTACGAGCAGTACTTC. Amino acids: CATSREYSYEQYF.